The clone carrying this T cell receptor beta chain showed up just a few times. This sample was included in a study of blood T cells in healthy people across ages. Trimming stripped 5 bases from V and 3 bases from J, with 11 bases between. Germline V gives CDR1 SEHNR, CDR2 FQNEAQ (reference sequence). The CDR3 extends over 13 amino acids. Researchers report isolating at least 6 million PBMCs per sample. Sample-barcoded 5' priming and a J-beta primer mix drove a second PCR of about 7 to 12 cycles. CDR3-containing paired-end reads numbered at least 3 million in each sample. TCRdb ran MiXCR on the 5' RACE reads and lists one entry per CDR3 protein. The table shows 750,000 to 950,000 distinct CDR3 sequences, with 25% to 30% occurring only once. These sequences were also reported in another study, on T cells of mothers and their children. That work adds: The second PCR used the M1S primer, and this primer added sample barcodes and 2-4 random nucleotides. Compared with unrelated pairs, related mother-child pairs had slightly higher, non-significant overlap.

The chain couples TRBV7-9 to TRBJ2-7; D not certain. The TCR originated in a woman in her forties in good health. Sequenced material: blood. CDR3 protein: CASSPSTYYEQYF. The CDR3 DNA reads TGTGCCAGCAGCCCTTCTACTTACTACGAGCAGTACTTC.